The 29 T cell receptor beta chains reported below all come from one sample, sequenced in a study of T cells after posttransplantation cyclophosphamide. Sequencing used immunoSEQ multiplex PCR; TCRdb keeps in-frame clones, though not all of them. In the table there are 25,000 to 30,000 clones, 86% of which are singletons. Sample: PBMCs. These TCRs come from a man aged 50 or older.

The chain couples TRBV6-5 to TRBJ1-2, with 10 bases identical to TRBD1. Germline V CDR1 and CDR2: MNHEY, SVGAGI. CDR3 size: 15 residues. The V gene end was trimmed by 7 bases and the J gene end by 4 bases; junction bases not matched to a gene: 9. The CDR3 DNA reads as TGTGCCAGCACCAGACAGGGGGCTCAGGGCTATGGCTACACCTTC. Protein sequence: CASTRQGAQGYGYTF.

V is TRBV2 and J is TRBJ1-1; no firm D call. V was shortened by 4 bases and J by 3 bases, with 15 bases between the two germline ends. The CDR3 consists of 15 residues. Germline V gene sequence: CDR1 SNHLY, CDR2 FYNNEI. The CDR3 coding sequence is TGTGCCAGCAGTGTAGAATCAGGCCCTGACACTGAAGCTTTCTTT. It is translated as CASSVESGPDTEAFF.

The chain has TRBV30 and TRBJ2-2; perhaps TRBD1 as D (7 bases). Deletions cut 2 bases from V and 4 bases from J, with 14 bases between. This CDR3 contains 15 residues. The germline V gene has CDR1 GTSNPN and CDR2 SVGIG (reference sequence). CDR3 sequence (DNA): TGTGCCTGGAGTTGGCAGGGGGGACCCACCGGGGAGCTGTTTTTT. Protein product: CAWSWQGGPTGELFF. Full variable domain (rest looked up from reference TRBV30 and TRBJ2-2): SQTIHQWPATLVQPVGSPLSLECTVEGTSNPNLYWYRQAAGRGLQLLFYSVGIGQISSEVPQNLSASRPQDRQFILSSKKLLLSDSGFYLCAWSWQGGPTGELFFGEGSRLTVL.

This chain links TRBV5-1 with TRBJ2-3; 10 nucleotides match TRBD1. Per the germline V gene, CDR1 is SGHRS and CDR2 is YFSETQ. V dropped 5 bases and J dropped 4; count of bases not matched to a gene: 7. This CDR3 has 15 residues. The CDR3 sequence: CASSLTGGWADTQYF. CDR3 DNA sequence: TGCGCCAGCAGTTTGACAGGGGGCTGGGCAGATACGCAGTATTTT.

This chain connects TRBV5-1 to TRBJ2-7, with 11 positions matching TRBD2. Germline values: CDR1 SGHRS, CDR2 YFSETQ. Unmatched junction bases numbered 12, after V lost 5 bases and J lost 8 bases. The CDR3 has 15 amino acids. CDR3 bases: TGCGCCAGCAGTAACGGTGGGACTAGCGGCTTGCAGCAGTACTTC. Amino acids: CASSNGGTSGLQQYF.

This chain uses TRBV28 with TRBJ2-7; 7 nucleotides line up with TRBD1. After removal of 2 bases from V and 5 bases from J, the junction contained 6 bases not matched to a gene. Germline V gene sequence: CDR1 MDHEN, CDR2 SYDVKM. CDR3 length: 14 residues. The CDR3 loop reads CASSLISQGHEQYF. The CDR3 nucleotides read TGTGCCAGCAGTTTAATCTCACAGGGGCACGAGCAGTACTTC.

On this clone itself: Germline is not matched at one junction end, which may reflect a read error. V gene TRBV6-5 combines with J gene TRBJ2-7, with D maybe TRBD1 (5 bases). This CDR3 contains 13 residues. Germline V lookup: CDR1 MNHEY, CDR2 SVGAGI. CDR3 protein: CAGSYSQGVEQYF. CDR3 bases: TGTGCCGGCAGTTACTCGCAAGGGGTCGAGCAGTACTTC.

This clone was counted only a few times. This sequence joins TRBV6-1 and TRBJ1-2; 11 nucleotides match TRBD1. Germline CDR1 MNHNS, CDR2 SASEGT. V gave up 6 bases and J gave up 3 bases; unmatched junction bases: 6. The CDR3 has 15 amino acids. The CDR3 region has the DNA TGTGCCAGCAGCAGGACAGGGGGCGGGTACTATGGCTACACCTTC. Translation: CASSRTGGGYYGYTF.

In this sample, this clone turned up a few times. V gene TRBV6-5 combines with J gene TRBJ1-2, with a possible D match to TRBD1 (5 bases). Trimming removed 4 bases at V and 8 bases at J, with 11 bases between. The CDR3 is 12 amino acids. Germline V gene sequence: CDR1 MNHEY, CDR2 SVGAGI. CDR3 in amino acids: CASSSYSGGYTF. The CDR3 DNA sequence: TGTGCCAGCAGTTCCTACTCAGGGGGCTACACCTTC.

V usage is TRBV4-2 and J usage is TRBJ2-3, with TRBD1 as a possible D gene (5 bases). CDR1 and CDR2 (germline): LGHNA, YNFKEQ. CDR3 size: 14 residues. Deletions cut 7 bases from V and 0 bases from J, with 11 bases between. Here the CDR3 reads CASNHPGSTDTQYF. DNA of the CDR3: TGTGCCAGCAACCACCCAGGGAGCACAGATACGCAGTATTTT.

J is TRBJ2-6 and V is TRBV6-5; no definite D call. The CDR3 has 14 residues. From germline, CDR1 is MNHEY and CDR2 SVGAGI. Trimming took 5 bases from V and 1 from J, leaving 6 bases between them. For the CDR3, the DNA is TGTGCCAGCAGTCGTCGGTCTGGGGCCAACGTCCTGACTTTC. This codes for CASSRRSGANVLTF.

The DNA of the CDR3 is TGTGCCAGCAGCTTGGGACTAGCTAACACAGATACGCAGTATTTT. Translated: CASSLGLANTDTQYF. This rearrangement joins TRBV7-6 to TRBJ2-3; 9 bases are shared with TRBD2. Germline trimming cut 3 bases from V and 2 bases from J; bases unmatched to any gene: 3. This CDR3 has 15 amino acids. Germline CDR1 SGHVS, CDR2 FNYEAQ. Based on the CDR3 plus reference TRBV7-6 and TRBJ2-3, the full variable domain is GAGVSQSPRYKVTKRGQDVALRCDPISGHVSLYWYRQALGQGPEFLTYFNYEAQQDKSGLPNDRFSAERPEGSISTLTIQRTEQRDSAMYRCASSLGLANTDTQYFGPGTRLTVL.

The chain joins TRBV9 to TRBJ2-2, with a weak D call TRBD2 (6 bases). Germline lookup yields CDR1 SGDLS and CDR2 YYNGEE. The V end lost 4 bases, the J end lost 6 bases, and 16 bases lay between the germline ends. The CDR3 consists of 15 residues. The DNA for the CDR3 is TGTGCCAGCAGCACCCGGGACTGGGGTGCCGGGGAGCTGTTTTTT. Translated: CASSTRDWGAGELFF.

This chain uses TRBV18 with TRBJ2-1; 7 bases agree with TRBD2. This CDR3 spans 17 amino acids. CDR1 is KGHSH and CDR2 is LQKENI in the germline V gene. V dropped 4 bases and J dropped 3; count of bases not matched to a gene: 12. CDR3 protein: CASSRRGDGGFYNEQFF. In DNA form, the CDR3 reads TGTGCCAGCTCACGGCGAGGGGACGGGGGGTTCTACAATGAGCAGTTCTTC.

The rearrangement uses TRBV19 and TRBJ1-1; D is unclear. The CDR3 has 12 amino acids. V was pared by 8 bases and J by 4 bases, with 11 bases between. Germline CDR1 is LNHDA and CDR2 is SQIVND (reference sequence). CDR3 DNA sequence: TGTGCCAGTTCGGGCGGGCGCACTGAAGCTTTCTTT. This codes for CASSGGRTEAFF. Looking up the rest from reference TRBV19 and TRBJ1-1 gives the full variable domain: DGGITQSPKYLFRKEGQNVTLSCEQNLNHDAMYWYRQDPGQGLRLIYYSQIVNDFQKGDIAEGYSVSREKKESFPLTVTSAQKNPTAFYLCASSGGRTEAFFGQGTRLTVV.

The chain joins TRBV5-5 to TRBJ1-4, with D possibly TRBD1 on 5 matching bases. This CDR3 has 17 residues. Germline assignment: CDR1 SGHKS and CDR2 YYEKEE (reference sequence). V was cut by 2 bases and J by 3 bases, with 17 bases left in between. CDR3 nucleotide sequence: TGTGCCAGCAGCTTTGATTTTGGGGGGGGTGCTAATGAAAAACTGTTTTTT. Its protein product is CASSFDFGGGANEKLFF.

The V gene is TRBV15, the J gene TRBJ2-7; D is possibly TRBD2 (6 bases). There are 14 residues in the CDR3. Germline V gives CDR1 LNHNV, CDR2 YYDKDF (reference sequence). V gave up 0 bases and J gave up 2 bases, with 8 bases separating them. The CDR3 loop is CATSREPGAYEQYF. The CDR3 DNA sequence: TGTGCCACCAGCAGAGAGCCGGGAGCCTACGAGCAGTACTTC. Based on the CDR3 plus reference TRBV15 and TRBJ2-7, the full variable domain is DAMVIQNPRYQVTQFGKPVTLSCSQTLNHNVMYWYQQKSSQAPKLLFHYYDKDFNNEADTPDNFQSRRPNTSFCFLDIRSPGLGDTAMYLCATSREPGAYEQYFGPGTRLTVT.

The chain carries TRBV5-1 and TRBJ1-4; 8 positions agree with TRBD1. V lost 4 bases, J lost 7 bases, and 6 bases stayed unmatched. Germline V gene sequence: CDR1 SGHRS, CDR2 YFSETQ. This CDR3 comprises 14 residues. The CDR3 sequence: CASSQQGAGEKLFF. For the CDR3, the DNA is TGCGCCAGCAGCCAGCAGGGGGCTGGTGAAAAACTGTTTTTT.

This clone has more than one count but fewer than ten. This chain links TRBV7-9 with TRBJ2-3, with 7 bases lining up with TRBD2. V trimming: 10 bases; J trimming: 0 bases; junction bases outside the gene matches: 10. Germline V gene data show CDR1 as SEHNR and CDR2 as FQNEAQ (reference sequence). This CDR3 has 15 amino acids. CDR3 sequence (DNA): TGTGCCACCACCTCGGGGGGAAGCAGCACAGATACGCAGTATTTT. This codes for CATTSGGSSTDTQYF.

This clone was recorded only once. The chain carries TRBV4-1 and TRBJ1-1; D call uncertain. CDR1 and CDR2 from the germline V gene are MGHRA and YSYEKL. The CDR3 spans 14 residues. V lost 4 bases and J lost 1, with 10 bases in between. CDR3: CASSPQSENTEAFF. Written as DNA, the CDR3 is TGCGCCAGCAGCCCACAATCAGAGAACACTGAAGCTTTCTTT.

The chain carries TRBV5-5 and TRBJ1-4; D uncertain. This CDR3 spans 13 amino acids. V lost 2 bases and J 6 bases, leaving 8 bases between the germline ends. The V gene's germline CDR1 is SGHKS and CDR2 YYEKEE (reference sequence). In nucleotides, the CDR3 is TGTGCCAGCAGCTTTTCCGGGTATGAAAAACTGTTTTTT. Translating it yields CASSFSGYEKLFF.

J is TRBJ1-2 and V is TRBV7-9, with 8 positions matching TRBD1. In germline, CDR1 is SEHNR, CDR2 FQNEAQ (reference sequence). This CDR3 region has 19 residues. With 5 bases clipped from V and 1 base from J, the junction kept 18 bases outside the gene matches. CDR3 in amino acids: CASSPWAKIRDRNNYGYTF. The CDR3 DNA reads TGTGCCAGCAGCCCCTGGGCCAAAATACGGGACAGGAATAACTATGGCTACACCTTC.

The chain is built from TRBV4-1 and TRBJ1-5; D might be TRBD1 (5 bases). V was cut by 0 bases and J by 6 bases, with 12 bases left in between. The germline V gene has CDR1 MGHRA and CDR2 YSYEKL. The CDR3 extends over 15 amino acids. CDR3 DNA: TGCGCCAGCAGCCAAGAGGTGGCGGGGACTCAGCCCCAGCATTTT. It is translated as CASSQEVAGTQPQHF.

The chain uses TRBV5-6 and TRBJ1-4, with no clear D. The V end was cut by 1 base, the J end by 5 bases, with 6 bases between. This CDR3 is 13 amino acids long. Germline CDR1 and CDR2: SGHDT and YYEEEE. The CDR3 sequence is CASSLYYNEKLFF. The CDR3 coding sequence is TGTGCCAGCAGCTTGTACTACAATGAAAAACTGTTTTTT.

This clone is a singleton in its sample. The chain links TRBV28 to TRBJ2-7, with a possible D match to TRBD1 (6 bases). Germline V lookup: CDR1 MDHEN, CDR2 SYDVKM. Between the trimmed V and J ends, which lost 6 bases and 3 bases, there was a span of 15 bases. CDR3 length: 14 amino acids. The CDR3 loop reads CASSPGTRHYEQYF. The DNA of the CDR3 is TGTGCCAGCAGCCCCGGGACAAGGCACTACGAGCAGTACTTC.

V usage is TRBV29-1 and J usage is TRBJ1-2; D perhaps matches TRBD1 (5 bases). V was shortened by 4 bases and J by 6 bases, with 21 bases between the two germline ends. The CDR3 is made up of 15 amino acids. Germline V gives CDR1 SQVTM, CDR2 ANQGSEA. This chain's CDR3 is CSVGVGAGTHHGYTF. The DNA for the CDR3 is TGCAGCGTTGGAGTGGGAGCGGGGACCCATCATGGCTACACCTTC.

The rearrangement uses TRBV14 and TRBJ1-4; weak D call: TRBD1 (5 bases). This CDR3 has 15 amino acids. Trimming stripped 0 bases from V and 5 bases from J, with 10 bases between. Germline V gene sequence: CDR1 SGHDN, CDR2 FVKESK. CDR3 residues: CASSQDLGGNEKLFF. CDR3 sequence (DNA): TGTGCCAGCAGCCAAGATCTTGGGGGGAATGAAAAACTGTTTTTT.

The chain links TRBV7-3 to TRBJ2-1; 9 positions agree with TRBD2. This CDR3 region has 18 residues. Germline CDR1 SGHTA, CDR2 FQGTGA. V gave up 5 bases and J gave up 2 bases; unmatched junction bases: 13. The CDR3, as DNA: TGTGCCAGCAGCCCGAAGCCCCTTAGCGGGGGCCCCTACAATGAGCAGTTCTTC. Translating gives CASSPKPLSGGPYNEQFF.

This chain uses TRBV10-3 with TRBJ1-2, with a tentative D call TRBD1 (6 bases). This CDR3 region has 14 residues. V lost 6 bases and J lost 6, with 17 bases in between. CDR1 and CDR2 (germline): ENHRY, SYGVKD. The CDR3 sequence: CAISGNREGNGYTF. In DNA form, the CDR3 reads TGTGCCATCAGCGGAAACAGGGAAGGGAATGGCTACACCTTC.